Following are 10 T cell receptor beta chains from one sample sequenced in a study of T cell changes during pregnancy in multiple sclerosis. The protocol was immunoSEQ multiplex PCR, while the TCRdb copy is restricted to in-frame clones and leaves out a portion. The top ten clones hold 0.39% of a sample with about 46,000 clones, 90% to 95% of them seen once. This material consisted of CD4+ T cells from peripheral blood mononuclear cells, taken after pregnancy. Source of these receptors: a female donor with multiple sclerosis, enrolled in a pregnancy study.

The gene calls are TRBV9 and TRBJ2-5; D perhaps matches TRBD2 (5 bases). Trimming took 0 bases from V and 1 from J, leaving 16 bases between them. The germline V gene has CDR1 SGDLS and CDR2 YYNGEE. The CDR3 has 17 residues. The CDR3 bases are TGTGCCAGCAGCGTAGTAGGAGGTAGCTTTACCCAAGAGACCCAGTACTTC. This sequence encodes CASSVVGGSFTQETQYF.

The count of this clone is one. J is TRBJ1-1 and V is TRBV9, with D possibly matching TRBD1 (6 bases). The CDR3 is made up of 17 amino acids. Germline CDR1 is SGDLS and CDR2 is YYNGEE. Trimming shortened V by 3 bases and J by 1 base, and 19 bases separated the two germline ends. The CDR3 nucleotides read TGTGCCAGCAGCGCACCCAGAGGGGGGGGGCCGAACACTGAAGCTTTCTTT. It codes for CASSAPRGGGPNTEAFF.

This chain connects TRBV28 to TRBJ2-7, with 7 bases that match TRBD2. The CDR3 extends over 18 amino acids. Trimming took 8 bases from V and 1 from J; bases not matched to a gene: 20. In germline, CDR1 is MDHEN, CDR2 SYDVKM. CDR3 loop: CASPPSGKHIPGSYEQYF. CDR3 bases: TGTGCCAGCCCACCGAGCGGGAAACACATCCCTGGATCCTACGAGCAGTACTTC.

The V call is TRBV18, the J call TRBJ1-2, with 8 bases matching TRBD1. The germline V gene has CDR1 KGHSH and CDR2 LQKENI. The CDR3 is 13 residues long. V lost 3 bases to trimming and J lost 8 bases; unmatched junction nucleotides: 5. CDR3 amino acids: CASSPDRGDGYTF. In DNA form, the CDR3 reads TGTGCCAGCTCACCCGACAGGGGAGACGGCTACACCTTC.

CDR3 nucleotides: TGTGCCAGCAGTGGAGGGACTAGCGGTATCACAGATACGCAGTATTTT. Translated, it gives CASSGGTSGITDTQYF. This rearrangement joins TRBV6-6 to TRBJ2-3; 11 bases match TRBD2. CDR1 and CDR2 from the germline V gene are MNHNY and SVGAGI (reference sequence). This CDR3 comprises 16 residues. V trimming: 5 bases; J trimming: 2 bases; junction bases outside the gene matches: 6.

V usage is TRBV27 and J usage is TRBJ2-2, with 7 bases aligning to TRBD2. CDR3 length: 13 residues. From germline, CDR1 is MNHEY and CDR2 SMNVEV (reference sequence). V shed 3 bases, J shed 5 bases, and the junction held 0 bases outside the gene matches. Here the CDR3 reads CASSLRGTGELFF. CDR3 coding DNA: TGTGCCAGCAGTTTGCGGGGGACCGGGGAGCTGTTTTTT.

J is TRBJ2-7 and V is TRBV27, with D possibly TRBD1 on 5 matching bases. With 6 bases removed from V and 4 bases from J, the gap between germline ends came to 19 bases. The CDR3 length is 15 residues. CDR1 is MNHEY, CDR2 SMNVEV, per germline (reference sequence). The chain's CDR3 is CASSPGHPTYYEQYF. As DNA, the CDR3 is TGTGCCAGCAGCCCAGGGCACCCCACGTATTACGAGCAGTACTTC.

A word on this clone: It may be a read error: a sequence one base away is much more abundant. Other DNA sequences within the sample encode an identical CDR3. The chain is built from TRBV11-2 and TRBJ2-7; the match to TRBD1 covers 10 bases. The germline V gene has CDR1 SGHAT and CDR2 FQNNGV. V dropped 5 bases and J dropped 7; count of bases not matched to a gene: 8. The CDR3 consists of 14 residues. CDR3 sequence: CASSLVPGQGEQYF. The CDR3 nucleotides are TGTGCCAGCAGCCTAGTCCCGGGACAGGGGGAGCAGTACTTC.

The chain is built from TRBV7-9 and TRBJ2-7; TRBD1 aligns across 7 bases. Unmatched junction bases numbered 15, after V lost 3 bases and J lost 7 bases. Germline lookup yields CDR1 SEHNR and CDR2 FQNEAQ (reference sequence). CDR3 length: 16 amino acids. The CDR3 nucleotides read TGTGCCAGCAGCTTGGACAGGCTTGAGAGGGCTAGGGAGCAGTACTTC. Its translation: CASSLDRLERAREQYF.

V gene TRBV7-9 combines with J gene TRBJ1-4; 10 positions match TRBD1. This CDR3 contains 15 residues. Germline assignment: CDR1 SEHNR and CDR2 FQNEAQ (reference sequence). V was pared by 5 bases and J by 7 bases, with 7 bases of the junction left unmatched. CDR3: CASSPTGGEGEKLFF. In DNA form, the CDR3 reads TGTGCCAGCAGCCCGACAGGGGGCGAGGGTGAAAAACTGTTTTTT. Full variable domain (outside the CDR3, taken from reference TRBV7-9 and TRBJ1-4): DTGVSQNPRHKITKRGQNVTFRCDPISEHNRLYWYRQTLGQGPEFLTYFQNEAQLEKSRLLSDRFSAERPKGSFSTLEIQRTEQGDSAMYLCASSPTGGEGEKLFFGSGTQLSVL.